A selection of T cell receptor beta chains follows, all from one sample in a study of response to subunit inactivated influenza vaccine. Via MiXCR, TCRdb re-called the RT-PCR reads, giving one row per CDR3 protein. The sample has hundreds of thousands of distinct CDR3 sequences; 20% to 25% are singletons. The source material was PBMCs from blood, sampled 21 months after vaccination. Receptors originate from a man in his fifties or sixties who received an inactivated influenza vaccine. CDR3s include the opening cysteine and the closing phenylalanine or tryptophan. The D gene is left open where the match is weak. The listing skips clone size in some rows; elsewhere it reads once, few, many or a size class.

TRBD1,TRBJ1-2,NA,TRBV20-1,CSGPGQGTNYGYTF,TGCAGTGGCCCGGGACAGGGAACAAACTATGGCTACACCTTC
NA,TRBJ2-1,many,TRBV12-3/TRBV12-4,CASSLGGSYNEQFF,TGTGCCAGCAGCTTAGGTGGCTCCTACAATGAGCAGTTCTTC
NA,TRBJ1-5,few,TRBV19,CASSPPAQPQHF,TGTGCCAGTAGTCCGCCAGCACAGCCCCAGCATTTT
NA,TRBJ1-3,many,TRBV6-1,CASRRLSSGNTIYF,TGTGCCAGCAGACGGCTCAGCTCTGGAAACACCATATATTTT
NA,TRBJ2-2,NA,TRBV5-6,CASREIQGLAGELFF,TGTGCCAGCAGAGAGATACAAGGGCTGGCCGGGGAGCTGTTTTTT
TRBD1,TRBJ2-7,few,TRBV9,CASSVAGTGPYEQYF,TGTGCCAGCAGCGTGGCCGGGACAGGGCCCTACGAGCAGTACTTC
NA,TRBJ1-6,NA,TRBV27,CASGIGGQTYNSPLHF,TGTGCCAGCGGCATTGGAGGACAGACCTATAATTCACCCCTCCACTTT
TRBD1,TRBJ2-3,few,TRBV29-1,CSVPGQGHTDTQYF,TGCAGCGTCCCGGGACAGGGACACACAGATACGCAGTATTTT
TRBD1,TRBJ1-2,many,TRBV2,CASGQALRYGYTF,TGTGCCAGCGGACAGGCCCTTAGGTATGGCTACACCTTC
NA,TRBJ1-2,many,TRBV28,CASSSSGAGGYTF,TGTGCCAGCAGTTCCTCTGGGGCTGGGGGCTACACCTTC
NA,TRBJ1-2,many,TRBV24-1,CATSERSFYGYTF,TGTGCCACCAGTGAGAGATCATTCTATGGCTACACCTTC
NA,TRBJ1-6,few,TRBV20-1,CSATDTRGSPLHF,TGCAGTGCCACGGACACGAGGGGTTCACCCCTCCACTTT
NA,TRBJ2-5,NA,TRBV29-1,CSVSGLETQYF,TGCAGCGTTTCGGGGTTGGAGACCCAGTACTTC
TRBD1,TRBJ1-1,NA,TRBV7-2,CASSWTGPNTEAFF,TGTGCCAGCAGCTGGACAGGGCCGAACACTGAAGCTTTCTTT
NA,TRBJ1-4,few,TRBV7-6,CASSLTGLANEKLFF,TGTGCCAGCAGCTTAACCGGTCTGGCTAATGAAAAACTGTTTTTT
NA,TRBJ1-6,NA,TRBV3-1,CASSQGFTDNSPLHF,TGTGCCAGCAGCCAAGGTTTTACTGATAATTCACCCCTCCACTTT
NA,TRBJ1-2,few,TRBV6-2/TRBV6-3,CASRPYRDNGYTF,TGTGCCAGCAGACCCTACAGGGATAATGGCTACACCTTC
TRBD1,TRBJ2-1,many,TRBV5-1,CASSLLPGGATTDEQFF,TGCGCCAGCAGCTTACTTCCAGGGGGCGCAACGACGGATGAGCAGTTCTTC
NA,TRBJ1-2,many,TRBV19,CASRPPGQPYGYTF,TGTGCCAGTAGACCTCCTGGACAGCCCTATGGCTACACCTTC
TRBD2,TRBJ2-7,NA,TRBV4-3,CASSQDVREVWYEQYF,TGCGCCAGCAGCCAAGATGTGCGGGAGGTTTGGTACGAGCAGTACTTC
TRBD1,TRBJ1-2,few,TRBV19,CASSIEHRGNANYGYTF,TGTGCCAGTAGTATAGAGCACAGGGGTAACGCGAACTATGGCTACACCTTC
TRBD2,TRBJ2-1,few,TRBV5-1,CASSLLVSGVGGNEQFF,TGCGCCAGCAGCTTGTTGGTTAGCGGGGTGGGCGGCAATGAGCAGTTCTTC
NA,TRBJ2-2,NA,TRBV28,CASSFVKQLTGELFF,TGTGCCAGCAGTTTCGTAAAACAGCTAACCGGGGAGCTGTTTTTT